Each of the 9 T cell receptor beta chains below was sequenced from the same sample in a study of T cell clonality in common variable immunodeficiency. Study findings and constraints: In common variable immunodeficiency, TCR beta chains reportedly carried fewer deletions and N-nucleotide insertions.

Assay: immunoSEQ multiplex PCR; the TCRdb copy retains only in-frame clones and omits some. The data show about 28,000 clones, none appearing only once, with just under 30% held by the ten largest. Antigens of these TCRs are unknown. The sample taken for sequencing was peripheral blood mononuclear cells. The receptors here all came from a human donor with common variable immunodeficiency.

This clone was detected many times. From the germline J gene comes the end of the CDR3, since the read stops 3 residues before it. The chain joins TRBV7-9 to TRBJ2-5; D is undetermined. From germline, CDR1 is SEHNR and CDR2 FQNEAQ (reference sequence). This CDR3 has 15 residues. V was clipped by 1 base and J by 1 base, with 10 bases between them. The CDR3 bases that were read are TGTGCCAGCAGCTTAGTGGGCAGTCGCCAAGAGACC. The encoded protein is CASSLVGSRQET. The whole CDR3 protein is CASSLVGSRQETQYF.

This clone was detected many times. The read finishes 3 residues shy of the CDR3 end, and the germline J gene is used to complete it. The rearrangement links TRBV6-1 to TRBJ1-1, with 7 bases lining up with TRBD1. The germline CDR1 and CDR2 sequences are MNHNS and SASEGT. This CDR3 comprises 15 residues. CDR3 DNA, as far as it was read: TGTGCCAGCAGTGACACATGGCGGAGGGGGCGCGGA. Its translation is CASSDTWRRGRG. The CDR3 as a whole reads CASSDTWRRGRGAFF.

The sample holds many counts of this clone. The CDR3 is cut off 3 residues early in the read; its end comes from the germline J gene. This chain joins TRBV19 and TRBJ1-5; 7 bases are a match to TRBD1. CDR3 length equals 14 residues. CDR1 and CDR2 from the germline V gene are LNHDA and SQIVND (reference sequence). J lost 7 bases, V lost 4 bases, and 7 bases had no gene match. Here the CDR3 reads CASSRGQARQPQHF. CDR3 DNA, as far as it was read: TGTGCCAGTAGTAGAGGACAGGCGAGGCAGCCC.

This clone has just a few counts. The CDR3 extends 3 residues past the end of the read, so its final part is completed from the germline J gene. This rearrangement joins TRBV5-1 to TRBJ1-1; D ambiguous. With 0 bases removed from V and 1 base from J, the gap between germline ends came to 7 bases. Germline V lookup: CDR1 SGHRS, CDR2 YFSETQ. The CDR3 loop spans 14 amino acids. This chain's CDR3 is CASSLDSWNTEAFF. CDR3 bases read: TGCGCCAGCAGCTTGGACAGCTGGAACACTGAA.

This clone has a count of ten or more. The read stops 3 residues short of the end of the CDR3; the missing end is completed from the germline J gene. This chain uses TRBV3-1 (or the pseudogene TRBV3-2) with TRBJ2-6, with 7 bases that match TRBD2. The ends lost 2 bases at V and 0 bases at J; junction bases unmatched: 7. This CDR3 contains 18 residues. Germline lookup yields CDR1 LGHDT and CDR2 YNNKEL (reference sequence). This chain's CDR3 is CASSQLAVGVSGANVLTF. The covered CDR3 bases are TGTGCCAGCAGCCAACTAGCGGTGGGGGTCTCTGGGGCCAACGTC.

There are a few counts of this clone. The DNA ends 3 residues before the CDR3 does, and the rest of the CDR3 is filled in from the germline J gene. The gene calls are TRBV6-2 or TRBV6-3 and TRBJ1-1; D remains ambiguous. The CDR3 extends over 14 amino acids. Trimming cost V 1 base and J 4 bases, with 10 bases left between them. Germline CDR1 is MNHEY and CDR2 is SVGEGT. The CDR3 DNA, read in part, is TGTGCCAGCAGTTACTTCGGGGAAAGCACTGAA. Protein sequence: CASSYFGESTE. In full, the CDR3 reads CASSYFGESTEAFF.

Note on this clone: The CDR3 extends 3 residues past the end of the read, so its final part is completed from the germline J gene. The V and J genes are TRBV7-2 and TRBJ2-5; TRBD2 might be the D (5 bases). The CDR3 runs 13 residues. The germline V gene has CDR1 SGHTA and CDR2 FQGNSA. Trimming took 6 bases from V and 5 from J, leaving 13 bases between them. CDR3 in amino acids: CASSPNGGETQYF. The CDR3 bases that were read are TGTGCCAGCAGTCCTAATGGCGGGGAGACC.

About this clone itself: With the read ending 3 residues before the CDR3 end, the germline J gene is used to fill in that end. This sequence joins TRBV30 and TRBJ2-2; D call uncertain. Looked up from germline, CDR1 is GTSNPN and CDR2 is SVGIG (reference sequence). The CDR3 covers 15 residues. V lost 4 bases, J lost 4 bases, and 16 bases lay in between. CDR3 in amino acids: CAWNPNTPGTGELFF. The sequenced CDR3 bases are TGTGCCTGGAATCCCAACACTCCGGGCACCGGGGAG.

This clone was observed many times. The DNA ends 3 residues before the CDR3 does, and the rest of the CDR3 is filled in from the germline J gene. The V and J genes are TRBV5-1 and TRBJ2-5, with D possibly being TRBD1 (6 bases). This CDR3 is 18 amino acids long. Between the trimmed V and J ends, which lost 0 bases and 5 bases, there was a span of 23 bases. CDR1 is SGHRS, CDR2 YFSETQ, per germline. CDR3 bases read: TGCGCCAGCAGCTTGGCGCCCCCGGGACACCCATCGGAGGAGACC. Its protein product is CASSLAPPGHPSEET. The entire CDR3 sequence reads CASSLAPPGHPSEETQYF.